The 2 T cell receptor beta chains below come from one sample, sequenced in a study of cytomegalovirus exposure and HLA in healthy donors. Amplification used 60 Vbeta primers and 13 Jbeta primers. Profiling relied on immunoSEQ multiplex PCR, and the TCRdb table lists in-frame clones only, not all of them. Of under 200,000 clones in the sample, about 13% are singletons; the top ten hold approximately 7.8%. Sequencing was carried out using PBMCs. These receptors were collected from a man aged 50 or older in good health and CMV-seropositive.

This clone appeared a few times. V usage is TRBV5-1 and J usage is TRBJ2-5; 8 nucleotides align to TRBD2. This CDR3 contains 13 residues. Germline trimming cut 2 bases from V and 5 bases from J; bases unmatched to any gene: 2. The germline V gene encodes CDR1 SGHRS and CDR2 YFSETQ. The CDR3 spells CASSFRGGETQYF. The CDR3 DNA reads TGCGCCAGCAGCTTTCGGGGGGGGGAGACCCAGTACTTC.

The CDR3 sequence: CASSGTVELYGYTF. In nucleotides, the CDR3 is TGTGCCAGCAGTGGGACAGTTGAACTCTATGGCTACACCTTC. The V call is TRBV2, the J call TRBJ1-2, with a tentative D call TRBD1 (6 bases). Trimming removed 4 bases from V and 4 bases from J, with 13 bases in between. CDR3 length: 14 residues. CDR1 and CDR2 from the germline V gene are SNHLY and FYNNEI.